This T cell receptor (beta chain) stems from a study of cytomegalovirus exposure and HLA in healthy donors. Study-level findings and limits: Later analysis indicated greater clonal expansion among HLA-associated TCR beta chains than among equally common other chains. Another analysis was done later, and it associated 15,000 to 20,000 TCR beta sequences with HLA alleles at 0.05 false discovery rate. A few V segments could not be told apart, such as TRBV6-2 and TRBV6-3, and were left out.

This CDR3 region has 16 residues. Between the trimmed V and J ends, which lost 1 base and 0 bases, there was a span of 10 bases. Germline-derived CDR1 and CDR2 are SGHRS and YFSETQ. PCR amplification relied on 60 Vbeta primers (plus 13 Jbeta primers). Data came from immunoSEQ multiplex PCR; TCRdb stores just in-frame clones and leaves some out. The table includes about 120,000 clones, about 74% detected once. In regard to this clone: What it binds is unknown.

V is TRBV5-1 and J is TRBJ2-2; a weak D match, TRBD2 (6 bases). This TCR derives from a female donor in good health and CMV-seronegative. Sequences were obtained from PBMCs. The CDR3 DNA reads TGCGCCAGCAGCTTGTCCACGGGGGCGAACACCGGGGAGCTGTTTTTT. Translation gives CASSLSTGANTGELFF. The full variable domain, its missing parts supplied by reference TRBV5-1 and TRBJ2-2, is KAGVTQTPRYLIKTRGQQVTLSCSPISGHRSVSWYQQTPGQGLQFLFEYFSETQRNKGNFPGRFSGRQFSNSRSEMNVSTLELGDSALYLCASSLSTGANTGELFFGEGSRLTVL.